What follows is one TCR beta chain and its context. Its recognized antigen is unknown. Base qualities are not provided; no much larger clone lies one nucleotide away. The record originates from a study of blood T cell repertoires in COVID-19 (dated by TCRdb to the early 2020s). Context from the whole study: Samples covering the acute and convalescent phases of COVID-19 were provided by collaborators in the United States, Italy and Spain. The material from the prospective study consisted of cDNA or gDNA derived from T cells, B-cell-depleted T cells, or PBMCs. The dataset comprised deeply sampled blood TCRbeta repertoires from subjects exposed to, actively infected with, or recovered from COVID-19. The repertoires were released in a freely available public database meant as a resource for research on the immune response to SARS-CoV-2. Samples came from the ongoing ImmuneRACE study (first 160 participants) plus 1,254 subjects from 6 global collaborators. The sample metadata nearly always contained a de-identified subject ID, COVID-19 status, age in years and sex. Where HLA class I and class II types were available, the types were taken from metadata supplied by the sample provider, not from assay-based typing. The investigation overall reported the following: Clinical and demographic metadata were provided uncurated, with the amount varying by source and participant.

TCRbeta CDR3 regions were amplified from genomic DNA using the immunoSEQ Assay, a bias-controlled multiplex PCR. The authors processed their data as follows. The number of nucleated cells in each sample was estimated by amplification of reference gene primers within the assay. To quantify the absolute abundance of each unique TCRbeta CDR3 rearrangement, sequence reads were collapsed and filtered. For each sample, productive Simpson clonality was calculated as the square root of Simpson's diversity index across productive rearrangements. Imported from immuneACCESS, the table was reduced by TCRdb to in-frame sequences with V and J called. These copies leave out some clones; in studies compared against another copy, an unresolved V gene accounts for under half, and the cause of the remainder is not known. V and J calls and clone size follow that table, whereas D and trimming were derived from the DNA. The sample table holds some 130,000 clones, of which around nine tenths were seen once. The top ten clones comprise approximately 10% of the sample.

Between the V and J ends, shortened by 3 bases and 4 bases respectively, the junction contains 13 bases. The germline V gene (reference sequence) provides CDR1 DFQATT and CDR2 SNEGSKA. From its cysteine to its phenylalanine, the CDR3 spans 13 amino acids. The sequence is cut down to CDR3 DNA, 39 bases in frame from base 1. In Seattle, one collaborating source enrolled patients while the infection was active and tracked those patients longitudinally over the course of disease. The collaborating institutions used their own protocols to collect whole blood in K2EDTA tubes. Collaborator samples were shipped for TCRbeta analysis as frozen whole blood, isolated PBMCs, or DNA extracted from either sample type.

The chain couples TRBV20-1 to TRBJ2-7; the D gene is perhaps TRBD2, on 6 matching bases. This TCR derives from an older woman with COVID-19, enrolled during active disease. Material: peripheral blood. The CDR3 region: CSASRLVGYEQYF. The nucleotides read TGCAGTGCTAGTCGACTAGTGGGGTACGAGCAGTACTTC.